Each of the 18 T cell receptor beta chains below was sequenced from the same sample in a study. MiXCR, applied by TCRdb to the 5' RACE reads, yields one record per CDR3 protein. Of about 40,000 distinct CDR3 sequences listed, over 15% are singletons. Source material: naive CD4+ T cells sorted from a lymph node. Documented subset: naive CD4+ T cells, CD4+CD45RA+CD25-. The source of these receptors is a female donor with breast cancer.

This chain joins TRBV10-3 and TRBJ1-1; 9 nucleotides match TRBD1. CDR1 and CDR2 (germline): ENHRY, SYGVKD. V shed 6 bases and J 4 bases; nucleotides not matched to a gene: 9. This CDR3 spans 15 amino acids. In DNA form, the CDR3 reads TGTGCCATCAGGGGGAGGACAGGGGACGGCACTGAAGCTTTCTTT. It encodes CAIRGRTGDGTEAFF.

This clonotype was detected only a few times. This rearrangement joins TRBV5-1 to TRBJ1-6; TRBD1 aligns across 8 bases. The V gene's germline CDR1 is SGHRS and CDR2 YFSETQ. The V and J ends lost 2 bases and 8 bases, in that order; junction bases with no gene match: 9. The CDR3 covers 16 residues. The CDR3 is CASSFAGQGKDSPLHF. The DNA of the CDR3 is TGCGCCAGCAGCTTTGCCGGACAGGGAAAAGATTCACCCCTCCACTTT.

This clonotype was seen repeatedly, ten times or more. J is TRBJ1-2 and V is TRBV9; D not resolved. CDR1 is SGDLS and CDR2 is YYNGEE in the germline V gene. CDR3 length: 11 amino acids. The ends were cut back, 3 bases at V and 2 bases at J, with 2 bases in the middle. DNA of the CDR3: TGTGCCAGCAGCGACAACTATGGCTACACCTTC. Amino acid sequence: CASSDNYGYTF.

Concerning this clonotype itself: A clone one base away is much larger, so this may be a read error. The chain recombines TRBV7-7 with TRBJ2-3; a possible D gene is TRBD1 (6 bases). The CDR3 is 15 amino acids. The V gene's germline CDR1 is SSHAT and CDR2 FNYEAQ (reference sequence). CDR3 in amino acids: CASSPRAGGTDTQYF. In nucleotides, the CDR3 is TGTGCTAGCAGCCCCCGGGCAGGGGGCACAGATACGCAGTATTTT.

The V gene is TRBV6-1, the J gene TRBJ1-1; D perhaps matches TRBD1 (5 bases). Trimming stripped 3 bases from V and 5 bases from J, with 10 bases between. CDR3 length: 13 amino acids. Per the germline V gene, CDR1 is MNHNS and CDR2 is SASEGT. CDR3 sequence reads: CASSDGAWTEAFF. In nucleotides, the CDR3 is TGTGCCAGCAGTGACGGGGCCTGGACTGAAGCTTTCTTT.

The rearrangement links TRBV24-1 to TRBJ2-1, with 8 bases fitting TRBD2. The CDR3 runs 19 residues. V was pared by 9 bases and J by 8 bases, with 26 bases of the junction left unmatched. Germline V gene sequence: CDR1 KGHDR, CDR2 SFDVKD. CDR3: CATCGPGTPGLVGRDEQFF. In nucleotides, the CDR3 is TGTGCCACCTGTGGCCCCGGGACACCGGGACTAGTAGGGAGGGATGAGCAGTTCTTC.

The gene calls are TRBV7-2 and TRBJ2-1; 8 nucleotides line up with TRBD2. The germline V gene has CDR1 SGHTA and CDR2 FQGNSA. The V gene end was trimmed by 7 bases and the J gene end by 4 bases; junction bases not matched to a gene: 6. This CDR3 has 14 residues. The CDR3 nucleotides read TGTGCCAGCAAACTAGCGGAGACATACAATGAGCAGTTCTTC. Translation: CASKLAETYNEQFF.

CDR3 protein: CASSSPRGNTEAFF. Written as DNA, the CDR3 is TGTGCCAGCAGTTCCCCGCGGGGGAACACTGAAGCTTTCTTT. The chain carries TRBV6-2 or TRBV6-3 and TRBJ1-1; D is ambiguous. Trimming cost V 4 bases and J 1 base, with 10 bases left between them. Germline CDR1 is MNHEY and CDR2 is SVGEGT. The CDR3 contains 14 residues.

This clonotype was observed many times. The V call is TRBV4-3, the J call TRBJ1-3; D gene ambiguous. CDR3 size: 13 residues. Trimming stripped 0 bases from V and 7 bases from J, with 7 bases between. CDR1 is LGHNA, CDR2 YSLEER, per germline. CDR3 loop: CASSQDIRNTIYF. The CDR3 DNA follows: TGCGCCAGCAGCCAAGATATTCGTAACACCATATATTTT.

This clonotype was seen repeatedly, ten times or more. CDR3 nucleotides: TGCGCCAGCAGGCGGGCCTATCAGGGCCCTAACTATGGCTACACCTTC. Translating it yields CASRRAYQGPNYGYTF. V usage is TRBV5-1 and J usage is TRBJ1-2, with D perhaps matching TRBD1 (5 bases). The CDR3 length is 16 residues. Germline V lookup: CDR1 SGHRS, CDR2 YFSETQ. V was cut by 5 bases and J by 0 bases, with 17 bases left in between.

This chain links TRBV6-1 with TRBJ2-2, with a possible D match to TRBD1 (6 bases). V was pared by 8 bases and J by 6 bases, with 22 bases between. The germline V gene encodes CDR1 MNHNS and CDR2 SASEGT. The CDR3 has 16 residues. DNA for the CDR3: TGTGCCAGCCTTCCGGGACAACTACTTAACGCCGGGGAGCTGTTTTTT. Translating gives CASLPGQLLNAGELFF.

V and J are TRBV7-9 and TRBJ2-3, with D uncertain. Looked up from germline, CDR1 is SEHNR and CDR2 is FQNEAQ (reference sequence). The CDR3 extends over 12 amino acids. The germline V and J ends were trimmed by 4 bases and 2 bases, with 4 bases remaining between them. Here the CDR3 DNA reads TGTGCCAGCAGCTGGACCACAGATACGCAGTATTTT. Translated, it gives CASSWTTDTQYF.

This clonotype has ten or more counts. The gene calls are TRBV20-1 and TRBJ1-5; no reliable D call. This CDR3 is 15 amino acids long. V was clipped by 0 bases and J by 0 bases, with 9 bases between them. Germline values: CDR1 DFQATT, CDR2 SNEGSKA (reference sequence). CDR3 in DNA: TGCAGTGCTAGAGACCAGCGGCATAGCAATCAGCCCCAGCATTTT. Translated, it gives CSARDQRHSNQPQHF.

The sample holds a few counts of this clonotype. The chain links TRBV5-1 to TRBJ2-7; D remains unclear. The ends were cut back, 2 bases at V and 2 bases at J, with 26 bases in the middle. Per germline, CDR1 SGHRS and CDR2 YFSETQ. The CDR3 extends over 19 amino acids. CDR3 amino acids: CASSFTFSTGASNTYEQYF. For the CDR3, the DNA is TGCGCCAGCAGCTTTACGTTTTCGACGGGCGCTTCTAATACCTACGAGCAGTACTTC. The full variable domain, rest sourced from reference TRBV5-1 and TRBJ2-7, is KAGVTQTPRYLIKTRGQQVTLSCSPISGHRSVSWYQQTPGQGLQFLFEYFSETQRNKGNFPGRFSGRQFSNSRSEMNVSTLELGDSALYLCASSFTFSTGASNTYEQYFGPGTRLTVT.

This clonotype was seen a few times. The CDR3 DNA follows: TGCGCCAGCAGCTTGGTACAGGGAGGAGAGACCCAGTACTTC. Translating it yields CASSLVQGGETQYF. V and J are TRBV5-1 and TRBJ2-5; possibly TRBD1 or TRBD2 for D (6 bases each). This CDR3 is built from 14 residues. Germline assignment: CDR1 SGHRS and CDR2 YFSETQ. Trimming took 0 bases from V and 4 from J, leaving 10 bases between them.

This CDR3 is CSARDQDGRETQYF. The CDR3 DNA follows: TGCAGTGCTAGAGATCAAGACGGGAGGGAGACCCAGTACTTC. V gene TRBV20-1 combines with J gene TRBJ2-5; 7 positions match TRBD2. V dropped 0 bases and J dropped 5; count of bases not matched to a gene: 6. Germline V gene data show CDR1 as DFQATT and CDR2 as SNEGSKA (reference sequence). CDR3 length: 14 amino acids.

This clonotype was counted ten times or more. The DNA of the CDR3 is TGTGCCAGCAGCCTTGGCGGACTAGCCAAAAACATTCAGTACTTC. Translation: CASSLGGLAKNIQYF. This chain connects TRBV7-2 to TRBJ2-4; D is possibly TRBD2 (5 bases). V was pared by 5 bases and J by 0 bases, with 11 bases between. Germline values: CDR1 SGHTA, CDR2 FQGNSA. This CDR3 has 15 amino acids.

The J gene is TRBJ2-7, the V gene TRBV2, with D hard to call. Trimming stripped 6 bases from V and 2 bases from J, with 14 bases between. The length of the CDR3 is 14 residues. CDR1 and CDR2 (germline): SNHLY, FYNNEI. In nucleotides, the CDR3 is TGTGCCAGCAGCGCCAACAGCCAAACCTACGAGCAGTACTTC. It is translated as CASSANSQTYEQYF.